Shown below are 31 T cell receptor beta chains from a single sample sequenced in a study of T cell responses to AZD1222 COVID-19 vaccine. The assay was immunoSEQ multiplex PCR, and TCRdb's table has in-frame clones only and misses some. The profile shows over 75,000 clones, around nine tenths of them singletons. The material sequenced was peripheral blood, taken 28 days after the second AZD1222 dose. Source of these receptors: an adult who received the AZD1222 COVID-19 vaccine.

The chain carries TRBV29-1 and TRBJ2-5; D perhaps matches TRBD2 (7 bases). Trimming took off 0 bases at V and 6 bases at J, with 17 bases between the two ends. The CDR3 loop spans 15 amino acids. In germline, CDR1 is SQVTM, CDR2 ANQGSEA. CDR3 bases: TGCAGCGTTGAAGATTGGAGTGGGGGGGCGAAGACCCAGTACTTC. Its translation: CSVEDWSGGAKTQYF.

This chain connects TRBV12-3 or TRBV12-4 to TRBJ2-7; TRBD2 matches 7 bases. This CDR3 contains 11 residues. Trimming took 6 bases from V and 7 from J; bases not matched to a gene: 3. The chain's CDR3 is CASSLGREQYF. The CDR3 DNA sequence: TGTGCCAGCAGCCTCGGGAGGGAGCAGTACTTC.

This chain joins TRBV4-2 and TRBJ2-7, with D tentatively TRBD1 or TRBD2 (5 bases each). CDR1 and CDR2 (germline): LGHNA, YNFKEQ. The CDR3 runs 17 residues. V dropped 1 base and J dropped 0 bases, with 16 bases sitting between them. The CDR3 coding sequence is TGTGCCAGCAGCCAAGGCGAGACAGAGGGGTACTCCTACGAGCAGTACTTC. Its protein product is CASSQGETEGYSYEQYF.

V and J are TRBV5-1 and TRBJ2-7, with D possibly being TRBD2 (5 bases). This CDR3 is built from 14 residues. Germline-derived CDR1 and CDR2 are SGHRS and YFSETQ. The V gene lost 6 bases and the J gene lost 3 bases, with 16 bases spanning the gap. CDR3 loop: CASILGVGDYEQYF. Written as DNA, the CDR3 is TGCGCCAGCATTCTCGGGGTAGGAGACTACGAGCAGTACTTC.

The chain employs TRBV3-1 (or the pseudogene TRBV3-2) and TRBJ2-5, with D perhaps matching TRBD2 (6 bases). The CDR3 spans 16 residues. V was pared by 5 bases and J by 0 bases, with 16 bases between. CDR1 and CDR2 from the germline V gene are LGHDT and YNNKEL (reference sequence). The CDR3 sequence is CASSIHPSVYQETQYF. CDR3 bases: TGTGCCAGCAGCATCCACCCTAGCGTGTACCAAGAGACCCAGTACTTC.

J is TRBJ1-2 and V is TRBV28; perhaps TRBD1 as D (5 bases). The CDR3 runs to 15 residues. Germline values: CDR1 MDHEN, CDR2 SYDVKM. V was pared by 5 bases and J by 1 base, with 14 bases between. The CDR3 coding sequence is TGTGCCAGCAGTCCCCCGGGGGGATTTAACTATGGCTACACCTTC. Protein product: CASSPPGGFNYGYTF.

The gene calls are TRBV5-4 and TRBJ1-3; TRBD1 is a possible D gene (5 bases). CDR1 and CDR2 (germline): SGHNT, YYREEE (reference sequence). The germline V and J ends were trimmed by 5 bases and 1 base, with 7 bases remaining between them. The CDR3 extends over 13 amino acids. The CDR3 here is CASRTDSGNTIYF. CDR3 bases: TGTGCCAGCAGGACAGATTCTGGAAACACCATATATTTT.

V and J are TRBV5-1 and TRBJ1-1; possibly TRBD1 for D (6 bases). The CDR3 consists of 13 residues. Germline CDR1 is SGHRS and CDR2 is YFSETQ. V was cut by 4 bases and J by 7 bases, with 14 bases left in between. Here the CDR3 DNA reads TGCGCCAGCAGCCCACAGGGTATCGGTGAAGCTTTCTTT. Protein sequence: CASSPQGIGEAFF. Complete variable domain (other parts from reference TRBV5-1 and TRBJ1-1): KAGVTQTPRYLIKTRGQQVTLSCSPISGHRSVSWYQQTPGQGLQFLFEYFSETQRNKGNFPGRFSGRQFSNSRSEMNVSTLELGDSALYLCASSPQGIGEAFFGQGTRLTVV.

The genes are TRBV6-5 and TRBJ2-2; 8 bases align to TRBD1. The CDR3 consists of 15 residues. The V segment lost 2 bases and the J segment 5 bases; nucleotides outside the gene matches: 4. Germline CDR1 and CDR2: MNHEY and SVGAGI. CDR3 in DNA: TGTGCCAGCAGTTACGGCGGGACAGGAACCGGGGAGCTGTTTTTT. Protein product: CASSYGGTGTGELFF.

This chain joins TRBV15 and TRBJ2-7; 7 nucleotides align to TRBD2. V lost 1 base to trimming and J lost 1 base; unmatched junction nucleotides: 1. CDR3 length: 14 amino acids. Germline V lookup: CDR1 LNHNV, CDR2 YYDKDF (reference sequence). DNA of the CDR3: TGTGCCACCAGCAGAGTGGGGGGGTCCTACGAGCAGTACTTC. It translates to CATSRVGGSYEQYF.

The chain recombines TRBV27 with TRBJ1-1; 8 bases agree with TRBD1. V lost 3 bases and J lost 4; bases outside the gene matches: 1. This CDR3 is built from 13 residues. CDR1 is MNHEY, CDR2 SMNVEV, per germline (reference sequence). CDR3 nucleotides: TGTGCCAGCAGTTTTCAGGGGGCCACTGAAGCTTTCTTT. Its translation: CASSFQGATEAFF.

The J gene is TRBJ1-5, the V gene TRBV2, with TRBD1 identical over 8 bases. CDR3 length: 14 amino acids. CDR1 and CDR2 from the germline V gene are SNHLY and FYNNEI. Germline trimming cut 6 bases from V and 7 bases from J; bases unmatched to any gene: 8. The CDR3 nucleotides are TGTGCCAGCAGCGCTACAGGGGGTCGACAGCCCCAGCATTTT. This codes for CASSATGGRQPQHF. Variable domain in full (rest from reference TRBV2 and TRBJ1-5): EPEVTQTPSHQVTQMGQEVILRCVPISNHLYFYWYRQILGQKVEFLVSFYNNEISEKSEIFDDQFSVERPDGSNFTLKIRSTKLEDSAMYFCASSATGGRQPQHFGDGTRLSIL.

The gene calls are TRBV7-3 and TRBJ2-7; D possibly corresponds to TRBD1 (5 bases). Deletions cut 5 bases from V and 9 bases from J, with 17 bases between. In germline, CDR1 is SGHTA, CDR2 FQGTGA. This CDR3 is 13 amino acids long. The CDR3 coding sequence is TGTGCCAGCAGCCCTGGGATGGGGCGAGGGCAGTACTTC. This encodes CASSPGMGRGQYF.

The V call is TRBV15, the J call TRBJ1-2, with a possible D match to TRBD1 (5 bases). With 5 bases removed from V and 0 bases from J, the gap between germline ends came to 10 bases. CDR3 size: 14 residues. CDR1 is LNHNV, CDR2 YYDKDF, per germline (reference sequence). CDR3 in amino acids: CATSRPTANYGYTF. The CDR3 DNA follows: TGTGCCACCAGCCGCCCGACAGCTAACTATGGCTACACCTTC.

J is TRBJ2-7 and V is TRBV3-1 (or the pseudogene TRBV3-2); 7 bases match TRBD2. Losses at the gene ends were 1 base for V and 1 base for J; bases not matched to a gene: 7. The CDR3 is 16 amino acids. Germline CDR1 LGHDT, CDR2 YNNKEL (reference sequence). CDR3 region: CASSQGDGGYSYEQYF. The CDR3 DNA follows: TGTGCCAGCAGCCAAGGGGACGGGGGGTATTCCTACGAGCAGTACTTC.

This clone occurred a few times. This sequence joins TRBV5-1 and TRBJ1-1; D is possibly TRBD1 (5 bases). CDR1 SGHRS and CDR2 YFSETQ come from the germline V gene. The CDR3 spans 15 residues. V was cut by 0 bases and J by 4 bases, with 13 bases left in between. The CDR3 is CASSLAGVSGTEAFF. CDR3 DNA sequence: TGCGCCAGCAGCTTGGCGGGGGTCTCGGGCACTGAAGCTTTCTTT. Full variable domain (rest looked up from reference TRBV5-1 and TRBJ1-1): KAGVTQTPRYLIKTRGQQVTLSCSPISGHRSVSWYQQTPGQGLQFLFEYFSETQRNKGNFPGRFSGRQFSNSRSEMNVSTLELGDSALYLCASSLAGVSGTEAFFGQGTRLTVV.

The genes are TRBV5-6 and TRBJ2-5; D remains ambiguous. CDR1 and CDR2 from the germline V gene are SGHDT and YYEEEE. V lost 3 bases and J 11 bases, leaving 11 bases between the germline ends. CDR3 size: 11 residues. DNA of the CDR3: TGTGCCAGCAGCTCACAGCGCTTACAGTACTTC. Amino acid sequence: CASSSQRLQYF.

The chain employs TRBV7-3 and TRBJ1-1; D is perhaps TRBD1 (6 bases). The CDR3 totals 15 residues. CDR1 and CDR2 (germline): SGHTA, FQGTGA. With 2 bases removed from V and 3 bases from J, the gap between germline ends came to 13 bases. CDR3 bases: TGTGCCAGCAGCTTATTTGGGGGGGCAGACACTGAAGCTTTCTTT. This encodes CASSLFGGADTEAFF. The whole variable domain, remainder taken from reference TRBV7-3 and TRBJ1-1, is GAGVSQTPSNKVTEKGKYVELRCDPISGHTALYWYRQSLGQGPEFLIYFQGTGAADDSGLPNDRFFAVRPEGSVSTLKIQRTERGDSAVYLCASSLFGGADTEAFFGQGTRLTVV.

This chain connects TRBV21-1 to TRBJ2-7. TRBV21-1 is a documented pseudogene. The CDR3 consists of 14 residues. CDR3 coding DNA: TGTGCCAGCAGCAAAAAGGGACCCCCTCACGAGCAGTACTTC. This encodes CASSKKGPPHEQYF.

This clone occurred once. The rearrangement uses TRBV28 and TRBJ2-7, with D perhaps given as TRBD1 or TRBD2 (6 bases each). This CDR3 has 14 amino acids. Germline assignment: CDR1 MDHEN and CDR2 SYDVKM. V was clipped by 6 bases and J by 3 bases, with 15 bases between them. The CDR3 reads CASSPTGGNYEQYF. The DNA for the CDR3 is TGTGCCAGCAGCCCCACCGGGGGCAACTACGAGCAGTACTTC. Supplemented by reference TRBV28 and TRBJ2-7, the full variable domain reads DVKVTQSSRYLVKRTGEKVFLECVQDMDHENMFWYRQDPGLGLRLIYFSYDVKMKEKGDIPEGYSVSREKKERFSLILESASTNQTSMYLCASSPTGGNYEQYFGPGTRLTVT.

The chain uses TRBV7-3 and TRBJ2-5; D is unclear. There are 13 residues in the CDR3. Germline values: CDR1 SGHTA, CDR2 FQGTGA. The V gene lost 4 bases and the J gene lost 7 bases, with 13 bases spanning the gap. In DNA form, the CDR3 reads TGTGCCAGCAGCTCTCAGCCCCTGGGGACCCAGTACTTC. It specifies CASSSQPLGTQYF.

This clone was counted a single time. The J gene is TRBJ1-5, the V gene TRBV5-1, with a possible D match to TRBD1 (5 bases). Germline lookup yields CDR1 SGHRS and CDR2 YFSETQ. Deletions cut 7 bases from V and 5 bases from J, with 16 bases between. The CDR3 runs to 14 residues. The CDR3 region is CASSPRGGDQPQHF. The CDR3 coding sequence is TGCGCCAGCTCCCCCCGGGGGGGGGATCAGCCCCAGCATTTT.

J is TRBJ2-5 and V is TRBV11-2, with 12 bases matching TRBD1. Trimming removed 7 bases from V and 4 bases from J; junction bases left unmatched: 7. The CDR3 is 15 residues long. Germline V gene data show CDR1 as SGHAT and CDR2 as FQNNGV. As DNA, the CDR3 is TGTGCCAGCACCCGGGGGACAGGGGGCCCAGAGACCCAGTACTTC. Translating gives CASTRGTGGPETQYF.

This rearrangement joins TRBV29-1 to TRBJ1-1, with D perhaps matching TRBD1 (6 bases). Germline V gene data show CDR1 as SQVTM and CDR2 as ANQGSEA. This CDR3 region has 13 residues. The V gene lost 6 bases and the J gene lost 2 bases, with 13 bases spanning the gap. CDR3 DNA sequence: TGCAGCGTGCGGGGACAAACTAACACTGAAGCTTTCTTT. Residues: CSVRGQTNTEAFF.

This chain joins TRBV6-2 or TRBV6-3 and TRBJ2-7, with 9 nucleotides matching TRBD1. V shed 1 base, J shed 0 bases, and the junction held 4 bases outside the gene matches. Germline lookup yields CDR1 MNHEY and CDR2 SVGEGT. This CDR3 has 16 amino acids. The CDR3 is CASSYWDRALSYEQYF. CDR3 in DNA: TGTGCCAGCAGTTACTGGGACAGGGCCCTCTCCTACGAGCAGTACTTC.

This CDR3 reads CASSTRKNEQFF. In nucleotides, the CDR3 is TGTGCCAGTAGTACGCGAAAGAATGAGCAGTTCTTC. The V and J genes are TRBV19 and TRBJ2-1; no definite D call. The length of the CDR3 is 12 residues. Trimming took 4 bases from V and 7 from J, leaving 8 bases between them. CDR1 is LNHDA, CDR2 SQIVND, per germline (reference sequence).

This clone turned up a few times. The CDR3 loop reads CASSLESKSEQFF. DNA for the CDR3: TGTGCCAGCAGCTTAGAGTCTAAGAGTGAGCAGTTCTTC. The chain has TRBV11-2 and TRBJ2-1, with D unclear. Per the germline V gene, CDR1 is SGHAT and CDR2 is FQNNGV. The CDR3 spans 13 residues. V lost 0 bases and J 9 bases, leaving 9 bases between the germline ends. Together with reference TRBV11-2 and TRBJ2-1, the CDR3 gives the full variable domain: EAGVAQSPRYKIIEKRQSVAFWCNPISGHATLYWYQQILGQGPKLLIQFQNNGVVDDSQLPKDRFSAERLKGVDSTLKIQPAKLEDSAVYLCASSLESKSEQFFGPGTRLTVL.

The rearrangement uses TRBV7-9 and TRBJ1-2, with D maybe TRBD1 (5 bases). Looked up from germline, CDR1 is SEHNR and CDR2 is FQNEAQ (reference sequence). The CDR3 length is 14 residues. V lost 3 bases, J lost 4 bases, and 12 bases lay in between. Here the CDR3 reads CASSFMTVSYGYTF. The CDR3 DNA is TGTGCCAGCAGCTTTATGACAGTATCCTATGGCTACACCTTC.

This rearrangement joins TRBV3-1 (or the pseudogene TRBV3-2) to TRBJ1-2, with D perhaps TRBD1 (5 bases). The V and J ends lost 4 bases and 5 bases respectively, with 14 bases between them. The V gene's germline CDR1 is LGHDT and CDR2 YNNKEL (reference sequence). The CDR3 sequence is 14 residues long. For the CDR3, the DNA is TGTGCCAGCAGCCCGCGGACACGAACTTATGGCTACACCTTC. This translates into CASSPRTRTYGYTF.

The chain uses TRBV10-2 and TRBJ2-7, with 8 bases aligning to TRBD1. This CDR3 contains 16 residues. V was pared by 2 bases and J by 2 bases, with 8 bases of the junction left unmatched. The germline V gene has CDR1 WSHSY and CDR2 SAAADI. The CDR3 sequence is CASSEGSGTGAYEQYF. The CDR3 DNA follows: TGCGCCAGCAGTGAGGGCTCCGGGACAGGAGCCTACGAGCAGTACTTC.

V gene TRBV5-6 combines with J gene TRBJ1-5; 9 bases are a match to TRBD1. The CDR3 totals 17 residues. The junction had 12 bases not matched to a gene; V was cut back by 4 bases and J by 4 bases. Germline CDR1 and CDR2: SGHDT and YYEEEE. The chain's CDR3 is CASSRKTGGAQNQPQHF. The CDR3 nucleotides are TGTGCCAGCAGCCGCAAAACAGGGGGCGCCCAGAATCAGCCCCAGCATTTT. The entire variable domain, with the rest obtained from reference TRBV5-6 and TRBJ1-5, is as follows: DAGVTQSPTHLIKTRGQQVTLRCSPKSGHDTVSWYQQALGQGPQFIFQYYEEEERQRGNFPDRFSGHQFPNYSSELNVNALLLGDSALYLCASSRKTGGAQNQPQHFGDGTRLSIL.